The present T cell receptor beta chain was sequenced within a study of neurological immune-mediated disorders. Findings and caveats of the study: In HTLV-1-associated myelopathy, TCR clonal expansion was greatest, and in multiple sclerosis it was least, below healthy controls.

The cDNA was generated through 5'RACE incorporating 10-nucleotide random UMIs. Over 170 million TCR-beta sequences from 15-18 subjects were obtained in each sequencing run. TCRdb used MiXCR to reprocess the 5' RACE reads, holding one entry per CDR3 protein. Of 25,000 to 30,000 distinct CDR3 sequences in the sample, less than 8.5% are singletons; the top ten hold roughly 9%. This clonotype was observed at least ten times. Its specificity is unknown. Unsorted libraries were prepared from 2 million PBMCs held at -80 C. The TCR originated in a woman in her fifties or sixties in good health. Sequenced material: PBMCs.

CDR3 protein: CASSFSGGANEQFF. For the CDR3, the DNA is TGTGCCAGCAGTTTTTCCGGGGGGGCGAATGAGCAGTTCTTC. The chain uses TRBV12-3 or TRBV12-4 and TRBJ2-1, with 8 bases that match TRBD2. The CDR3 has 14 residues. Trimming cost V 3 bases and J 7 bases; bases outside gene matches: 5.